At least ten counts were recorded for the clone carrying this T cell receptor (beta chain). Antigen: not known. Germline V CDR1 and CDR2: LNHDA, SQIVND (reference sequence). The CDR3 runs 16 residues. The germline V and J ends were trimmed by 7 bases and 1 base, with 19 bases remaining between them. These data belong to a study of Graves' ophthalmopathy and Graves' hyperthyroidism. Broader study findings: Blood also carried most expanded thyroid clonotypes exceeding 0.001 frequency.

Hyperthyroidism was considered stable when no ophthalmopathy appeared within 18 months of follow-up. The authors diagnosed from clinical symptoms, serum thyroxine, TRAb, thyroid ultrasound and orbital computed tomography. Sampling approximately 11 ml of fresh peripheral blood provided the PBMCs. RNA transcripts were the source from which TCR beta CDR3 regions were amplified. The library came from an HTBI-primed first-round RT-PCR and a second-round multiplex PCR. MiXCR, applied by TCRdb to the multiplex PCR reads, yields one record per CDR3 protein. The sample consists of about 380,000 distinct CDR3 sequences, roughly 15% of them appearing once.

The specimen was peripheral blood. The sequence came from a woman aged 18-30 years with stable Graves' hyperthyroidism. The chain combines TRBV19 with TRBJ1-1, with D perhaps matching TRBD1 (6 bases). CDR3 protein: CASTPQPTGRNTEAFF. CDR3 in DNA: TGTGCCAGTACCCCCCAGCCGACAGGAAGGAACACTGAAGCTTTCTTT. The complete variable domain, with remaining parts taken from reference TRBV19 and TRBJ1-1, reads DGGITQSPKYLFRKEGQNVTLSCEQNLNHDAMYWYRQDPGQGLRLIYYSQIVNDFQKGDIAEGYSVSREKKESFPLTVTSAQKNPTAFYLCASTPQPTGRNTEAFFGQGTRLTVV.